This T cell receptor beta chain was observed in a study of regulatory T cells in long-lasting Graves disease. Turning to the study itself: The definition of persistent Graves' disease was over 5 years of antithyroid drugs with positive TSH receptor antibodies.

The CDR3 covers 16 residues. The V segment lost 1 base and the J segment 1 base; nucleotides outside the gene matches: 4. Germline V CDR1 and CDR2: LGHDT, YNNKEL (reference sequence). Time point: persistent/refractory GD, antithyroid drugs over 5 years with positive TRAb. Preparation of the TCR library used RNA extracted from PBMCs. The peripheral blood volume drawn was around 9.6 milliliters, and it was collected into EDTA tubes. Study-level results: Persistent patients had a count of shared public clonotypes (about 2,500) that exceeded that of new patients (about 870).

iRepertoire HTBI primers and Arm-PCR of CDR3 regions built TCR beta libraries. As originally analysed: Sequenced samples collectively carried roughly 60 TRBV and 14 to 15 TRBJ segments. Via MiXCR, TCRdb re-called the multiplex PCR reads, giving one row per CDR3 protein. The V and J calls reflect TCRdb's pipeline rather than the authors' work. The sample records about 310,000 distinct CDR3 sequences, approximately 20% being singletons. About this clonotype itself: Its antigen is as yet unknown.

This chain connects TRBV3-1 to TRBJ2-1; 7 nucleotides match TRBD2. This TCR was recovered from a female donor with Graves disease. The sample consisted of peripheral blood mononuclear cells (PBMCs), taken when the disease was refractory, from a patient treated with antithyroid drugs. The CDR3 protein is CASSQAAGISYNEQFF. CDR3 DNA: TGTGCCAGCAGCCAAGCAGCGGGAATTTCCTACAATGAGCAGTTCTTC.